One and the same sample provided the 24 T cell receptor beta chains below, sequenced in a study of blood T cell repertoires in COVID-19 (dated by TCRdb to the early 2020s). Library construction relied on the immunoSEQ multiplex PCR assay. In its TCRdb copy, this immuneACCESS table keeps in-frame sequences only and misses some clones. Where compared with another copy, unresolved V genes explain less than half of these, and the others have no known cause. The sample data list 100,000 to 150,000 clones, and 90% of these were observed just once. The ten largest clones capture 3.8% of the sample. Material for sequencing was peripheral blood. These receptors came from a woman aged 55-69 years with COVID-19, enrolled during active disease.

The CDR3 DNA reads TGTGCCAGTAGTATGAGGACAGGGGGCACGAGCAATCAGCCCCAGCATTTT. This encodes CASSMRTGGTSNQPQHF. The chain recombines TRBV19 with TRBJ1-5, with 11 nucleotides matching TRBD1. This CDR3 contains 17 residues. The V gene end was trimmed by 3 bases and the J gene end by 1 base; junction bases not matched to a gene: 5. Germline values: CDR1 LNHDA, CDR2 SQIVND (reference sequence).

Note on this clone: Distinct nucleotide sequences in the sample also encode this CDR3. V gene TRBV7-2 combines with J gene TRBJ2-3; TRBD1 matches at 9 bases. Per germline, CDR1 SGHTA and CDR2 FQGNSA. V was clipped by 3 bases and J by 3 bases; unmatched bases: 1. This CDR3 has 14 residues. Here the CDR3 reads CASSLTGGTDTQYF. DNA for the CDR3: TGTGCCAGCAGCTTGACAGGGGGAACAGATACGCAGTATTTT.

The CDR3 loop reads CASSLTGLAGGSDTQYF. CDR3 coding DNA: TGTGCCAGCAGCTTAACGGGACTAGCGGGGGGTTCAGATACGCAGTATTTT. This rearrangement joins TRBV7-3 to TRBJ2-3, with 15 bases fitting TRBD2. CDR1 is SGHTA and CDR2 is FQGTGA in the germline V gene. This CDR3 spans 17 amino acids. With 0 bases clipped from V and 4 bases from J, the junction kept 2 bases outside the gene matches.

V is TRBV10-3 and J is TRBJ1-2; D is possibly TRBD1 (6 bases). Germline-derived CDR1 and CDR2 are ENHRY and SYGVKD. The CDR3 length is 14 residues. Trimming removed 0 bases from V and 8 bases from J, with 13 bases in between. The CDR3 coding sequence is TGTGCCATCAGTGAGTCACAGGGAGTAGGCGGCTACACCTTC. Its translation: CAISESQGVGGYTF.

The chain uses TRBV7-3 and TRBJ2-2; D is uncertain. Germline CDR1 and CDR2: SGHTA and FQGTGA. V lost 5 bases and J lost 4, with 8 bases in between. The CDR3 is 13 residues long. This chain's CDR3 is CASSESGTGELFF. CDR3 bases: TGTGCCAGCAGCGAATCGGGCACCGGGGAGCTGTTTTTT.

This clone was recorded once. This chain uses TRBV19 with TRBJ2-3; 9 positions agree with TRBD1. The ends lost 6 bases at V and 0 bases at J; junction bases unmatched: 4. The CDR3 spans 15 residues. Germline V gene data show CDR1 as LNHDA and CDR2 as SQIVND (reference sequence). The CDR3 reads CASSRTGASTDTQYF. The CDR3 DNA reads as TGTGCCAGTAGCAGGACAGGGGCCAGCACAGATACGCAGTATTTT.

The gene calls are TRBV4-2 and TRBJ2-2, with D maybe TRBD1 (6 bases). Per the germline V gene, CDR1 is LGHNA and CDR2 is YNFKEQ. V was cut by 1 base and J by 5 bases, with 11 bases left in between. This CDR3 has 15 amino acids. The CDR3 DNA follows: TGTGCCAGCAGCCAAGTTGGACAGAGGACCGGGGAGCTGTTTTTT. Translation: CASSQVGQRTGELFF.

This clone was seen more than once but under ten times. This chain links TRBV12-3 or TRBV12-4 with TRBJ1-5, with D unclear. V lost 3 bases and J lost 6, with 6 bases in between. The CDR3 runs 12 residues. The CDR3 here is CASSFVSQPQHF. CDR3 coding DNA: TGTGCCAGCAGTTTTGTATCTCAGCCCCAGCATTTT.

This chain joins TRBV7-3 and TRBJ2-1, with 12 bases that match TRBD1. CDR3 size: 14 residues. The V and J ends lost 0 bases and 10 bases, in that order; junction bases with no gene match: 1. Germline V gives CDR1 SGHTA, CDR2 FQGTGA. The chain's CDR3 is CASSLTGTGGEQFF. CDR3 coding DNA: TGTGCCAGCAGCTTAACGGGGACAGGGGGCGAGCAGTTCTTC. Looking up the rest from reference TRBV7-3 and TRBJ2-1 gives the full variable domain: GAGVSQTPSNKVTEKGKYVELRCDPISGHTALYWYRQSLGQGPEFLIYFQGTGAADDSGLPNDRFFAVRPEGSVSTLKIQRTERGDSAVYLCASSLTGTGGEQFFGPGTRLTVL.

The chain carries TRBV18 and TRBJ2-2, with D possibly being TRBD1 (6 bases). The CDR3 spans 13 residues. Germline V lookup: CDR1 KGHSH, CDR2 LQKENI. V was cut by 5 bases and J by 5 bases, with 9 bases left in between. The CDR3 protein is CASSTTGTGELFF. The CDR3 coding sequence is TGTGCCAGCTCAACTACAGGGACCGGGGAGCTGTTTTTT.

This sequence joins TRBV15 and TRBJ1-6; D unresolved. The CDR3 covers 13 residues. Trimming shortened V by 0 bases and J by 7 bases, and 4 bases separated the two germline ends. Germline assignment: CDR1 LNHNV and CDR2 YYDKDF (reference sequence). The CDR3 here is CATSRDSNSPLHF. In nucleotides, the CDR3 is TGTGCCACCAGCAGAGATTCAAATTCACCCCTCCACTTT.

This chain links TRBV7-2 with TRBJ1-2; possible D gene TRBD1, 6 bases. Germline V gene lookup returns CDR1 SGHTA and CDR2 FQGNSA. V lost 1 base and J 8 bases, leaving 17 bases between the germline ends. The CDR3 loop spans 15 amino acids. CDR3 amino acids: CASSLGGAQGKGYTF. The CDR3 bases are TGTGCCAGCAGCTTAGGAGGGGCCCAGGGGAAGGGCTACACCTTC.

This clone has only one observation. V gene TRBV12-5 combines with J gene TRBJ1-1, with D perhaps TRBD1 (5 bases). The CDR3 is 15 amino acids. Germline lookup yields CDR1 LGHNT and CDR2 FRNRAP. The V gene lost 5 bases and the J gene lost 0 bases, with 13 bases spanning the gap. CDR3 sequence (DNA): TGTGCTAGTGGTATACCCAGGGCGGTGAACACTGAAGCTTTCTTT. It is translated as CASGIPRAVNTEAFF.

This rearrangement joins TRBV2 to TRBJ1-2, with D hard to call. Trimming cost V 1 base and J 3 bases, with 15 bases left between them. Germline loops: CDR1 SNHLY, CDR2 FYNNEI. The CDR3 is made up of 16 amino acids. The CDR3 region has the DNA TGTGCCAGCAGTGAAGTGCTAAACCGAGGTGACTATGGCTACACCTTC. Translating gives CASSEVLNRGDYGYTF.

The chain joins TRBV6-5 to TRBJ2-3; 9 nucleotides match TRBD1. V shed 6 bases, J shed 3 bases, and the junction held 7 bases outside the gene matches. The CDR3 is 15 residues long. Looked up from germline, CDR1 is MNHEY and CDR2 is SVGAGI. The CDR3 reads CASRWTGDGTDTQYF. CDR3 nucleotide sequence: TGTGCCAGCAGATGGACAGGGGATGGTACAGATACGCAGTATTTT.

The chain joins TRBV7-9 to TRBJ2-3, with TRBD2 matching 9 bases. This CDR3 comprises 16 residues. CDR1 SEHNR and CDR2 FQNEAQ come from the germline V gene (reference sequence). The J segment lost 0 bases and the V segment lost 5 bases, leaving 6 bases of the junction unmatched. The CDR3 spells CASSKTLAGSTDTQYF. As DNA, the CDR3 is TGTGCCAGCAGCAAAACTCTAGCGGGAAGCACAGATACGCAGTATTTT.

Written as DNA, the CDR3 is TGTGCCAGCAGTGACGGGGACACTGAAGCTTTCTTT. Amino acid sequence: CASSDGDTEAFF. The gene calls are TRBV6-1 and TRBJ1-1; D ambiguous. Trimming shortened V by 3 bases and J by 3 bases, and 5 bases separated the two germline ends. This CDR3 has 12 residues. Germline lookup yields CDR1 MNHNS and CDR2 SASEGT.

This rearrangement joins TRBV25-1 to TRBJ1-1; TRBD1 might be the D (5 bases). V lost 8 bases to trimming and J lost 7 bases, with 11 bases between them. This CDR3 is built from 11 residues. The V gene's germline CDR1 is MGHDK and CDR2 SYGVNS. The CDR3 is CASLGGIEAFF. The CDR3 bases are TGTGCCAGCTTGGGGGGGATTGAAGCTTTCTTT.

V usage is TRBV11-2 and J usage is TRBJ2-3; perhaps TRBD1 as D (6 bases). Germline CDR1 SGHAT, CDR2 FQNNGV. The CDR3 sequence is 14 residues long. V lost 7 bases, J lost 0 bases, and 11 bases lay in between. The CDR3 sequence is CASIPGASTDTQYF. The CDR3 DNA is TGTGCCAGCATCCCAGGGGCTAGCACAGATACGCAGTATTTT.

The V gene is TRBV6-6, the J gene TRBJ1-4; 12 bases agree with TRBD1. Germline V gene sequence: CDR1 MNHNY, CDR2 SVGAGI (reference sequence). V was clipped by 4 bases and J by 8 bases; unmatched bases: 5. The CDR3 is 15 residues long. DNA for the CDR3: TGTGCCAGCAGTTCCCCCGGGACAGGGGGCGAAAAACTGTTTTTT. Encoded protein: CASSSPGTGGEKLFF.

V usage is TRBV30 and J usage is TRBJ2-7; 7 bases are a match to TRBD1. Trimming took 3 bases from V and 4 from J; bases not matched to a gene: 15. Looked up from germline, CDR1 is GTSNPN and CDR2 is SVGIG (reference sequence). This CDR3 is built from 16 residues. CDR3 sequence reads: CAWRPPRQGRRYEQYF. The CDR3 nucleotides read TGTGCCTGGAGGCCCCCCCGACAGGGACGGAGGTACGAGCAGTACTTC.

The chain combines TRBV2 with TRBJ1-1; D possibly corresponds to TRBD1 (5 bases). CDR3 length: 14 residues. The germline CDR1 and CDR2 sequences are SNHLY and FYNNEI. V dropped 8 bases and J dropped 3 bases, with 16 bases sitting between them. The CDR3 reads CASEDRVPDTEAFF. CDR3 DNA: TGTGCCAGCGAAGACAGAGTTCCTGACACTGAAGCTTTCTTT.

The V gene is TRBV30, the J gene TRBJ2-2, with TRBD2 as a possible D gene (5 bases). Looked up from germline, CDR1 is GTSNPN and CDR2 is SVGIG (reference sequence). V lost 0 bases and J 1 base, leaving 18 bases between the germline ends. The CDR3 consists of 18 residues. In nucleotides, the CDR3 is TGTGCCTGGAGTGTACAGAGGAGGACGTCGAAGAACACCGGGGAGCTGTTTTTT. It translates to CAWSVQRRTSKNTGELFF.

This chain joins TRBV7-6 and TRBJ1-4; 9 nucleotides line up with TRBD1. V trimming: 5 bases; J trimming: 8 bases; junction bases outside the gene matches: 9. This CDR3 spans 15 amino acids. Per germline, CDR1 SGHVS and CDR2 FNYEAQ. The CDR3 DNA reads TGTGCCAGCAGCCATACAGGGGGCTGGGGGGAAAAACTGTTTTTT. It codes for CASSHTGGWGEKLFF.